Sequencing of this T cell receptor beta chain was carried out in a study of T cell repertoires in cytomegalovirus infection. Study-level information: Public TCR beta signature analysis indicated the presence of both CMV infection and matching HLA type.

General study points: CMV-specific TCR beta clonotypes restricted by HLA-C dominated the ex vivo response. Cumulated frequencies of public TCR beta families served to identify carriers of CMV plus the relevant HLA.

The germline gives CDR1 SGHTA, CDR2 FQGNSA. The CDR3 runs 14 residues. V lost 8 bases to trimming and J lost 5 bases; unmatched junction nucleotides: 10. This clonotype was seen many times. Its specificity is not known. TCRdb re-derived calls from the reads in MiXCR, one entry per CDR3 protein. Among 300,000 or so distinct CDR3 sequences listed, about 8.8% were seen once. This TCR was sampled from a human donor in good health (CMV status not recorded). Some clones in this sample may be carry-over from other donors' samples. Sequencing input: PBMCs. The rearrangement joins TRBV7-2 to TRBJ2-5; 8 bases align to TRBD1. The CDR3 sequence: CASGRQGLEETQYF. In nucleotides, the CDR3 is TGTGCCAGCGGTCGACAGGGGCTGGAGGAGACCCAGTACTTC.